These T cell receptor beta chains were read from a single sample in a study of T cell changes during pregnancy in multiple sclerosis. Some clones are missing from TCRdb's copy, which holds only in-frame ones; the method was immunoSEQ multiplex PCR. This sample has about 38,000 clones, with about nine tenths found just once. Specimen: CD4+ T cells from peripheral blood mononuclear cells, collected after pregnancy. The source is a female donor in good health, enrolled as a control in a pregnancy study. Each CDR3 is given with its conserved first and last residue. The order of the fields is D gene, clone size, V gene, J gene, CDR3 DNA, CDR3 protein. A D gene is named only where the DNA matches it firmly. Size tells how often a clone was seen (once, few, many) or the class of an expanded clone, and some rows leave it out.

>.|.|TRBV2|TRBJ1-5
TGTGCCAGCACCCAGGAGGGGGGGTACAATCAGCCCCAGCATTTT
CASTQEGGYNQPQHF
>TRBD2|.|TRBV7-8|TRBJ2-5
TGTGCCAGCAGCTTAGGACTAGCGGGAGATTCAGAGACCCAGTACTTC
CASSLGLAGDSETQYF
>TRBD1|.|TRBV6-6|TRBJ1-1
TGTGCCAGCAGTTTCGGGACAGGGGGTCCCTATGAAGCTTTCTTT
CASSFGTGGPYEAFF
>.|.|TRBV6-1|TRBJ2-5
TGTGCCAGCAGGTGGGGCCGGACAGCGCAAGAGACCCAGTACTTC
CASRWGRTAQETQYF
>TRBD2|.|TRBV7-9|TRBJ2-1
TGTGCGGGTCGGCGGGAGGCCCTGGGTGAGCAGTTCTTC
CAGRREALGEQFF
>.|.|TRBV29-1|TRBJ1-3
TGCAGCGTTGCATCCAGCTCTGGAAACACCATATATTTT
CSVASSSGNTIYF
>TRBD1|.|TRBV9|TRBJ1-2
TGTGCCAGCAGCAGGCTGGGGGACAGAAGCTATGGCTACACCTTC
CASSRLGDRSYGYTF
>TRBD1|.|TRBV5-6|TRBJ2-2
TGTGCCAGCAGCTTGGTGGACAGGGTGAACACCGGGGAGCTGTTTTTT
CASSLVDRVNTGELFF
>.|.|TRBV5-6|TRBJ1-1
TGTGCCAGCAGCTTGGGGCAGGGTGGCACTGAAGCTTTCTTT
CASSLGQGGTEAFF
>.|.|TRBV30|TRBJ1-4
TGTGCCTGGAGTGCTTCGGGCAGGGCGAATGAAAAACTGTTTTTT
CAWSASGRANEKLFF
>TRBD2|.|TRBV18|TRBJ2-3
TGTGCCAGCTCACCACCGGCGACTAGCGGGGGGGCAGATACGCAGTATTTT
CASSPPATSGGADTQYF
>.|.|TRBV18|TRBJ1-6
TGTGCCAGCTCACCTGCTCCGACAGGCGGGGGATCACCCCTCCACTTT
CASSPAPTGGGSPLHF
>TRBD1|.|TRBV5-1|TRBJ2-1
TGCGCCAGCAGCCAGGACAGGGGCTTCTACAATGAGCAGTTCTTC
CASSQDRGFYNEQFF
>TRBD2|.|TRBV6-1|TRBJ2-7
TGTGCCAGCAGTGAAGGGTTGAGTAGCGGGAGTTACGAGCAGTACTTC
CASSEGLSSGSYEQYF
>.|.|TRBV15|TRBJ2-1
TGTGCCACCAGCGGACAGAAGAGTGAGCAGTTCTTC
CATSGQKSEQFF
>.|.|TRBV21-1|TRBJ2-5
TGTGCCAGCAGCAAATCAGGGGAAGAGACCCAGTACTTC
CASSKSGEETQYF
>TRBD1|.|TRBV15|TRBJ1-4
TGTGCCACCAGCAGCCGGGGACAGGTTTTTAATGAAAAACTGTTTTTT
CATSSRGQVFNEKLFF
>TRBD1|.|TRBV11-2|TRBJ1-1
TGTGCCAGCAGCATAAGGACAGGGAGCGTTATGAACACTGAAGCTTTCTTT
CASSIRTGSVMNTEAFF
>TRBD1|few|TRBV6-1|TRBJ2-7
TGTGCCAGCAGTCCCGGGACAGGCTCCGGGCAGTACTTC
CASSPGTGSGQYF
>TRBD1|.|TRBV13|TRBJ1-4
TGTGCCAGCAGCCAGGGGGTATTGAGTGAAAAACTGTTTTTT
CASSQGVLSEKLFF
>.|.|TRBV19|TRBJ2-1
TGTGCCAGTAGTCCCCCCAGCGAGACTGAGCAGTTCTTC
CASSPPSETEQFF
>TRBD2|.|TRBV18|TRBJ2-7
TGTGCCAGCTCTCGAACTAGCGGGGATCTCTACGAGCAGTACTTC
CASSRTSGDLYEQYF
>.|few|TRBV11-2|TRBJ2-7
TGTGCCAGCAGCGTACAGGGTACGTCCTACGAGCAGTACTTC
CASSVQGTSYEQYF
>.|.|TRBV10-3|TRBJ2-3
TGTGCCACCTCCGACAGGGACTCTAGCACAGATACGCAGTATTTT
CATSDRDSSTDTQYF